This T cell receptor (beta chain) was sequenced during a study of read filtering for tumor transcriptome and immune sequencing. Study details: About 8 patients were R-ISS I, 16 were R-ISS II, 6 or 7 were R-ISS III. After DNase treatment, RNA was made into whole-transcriptome libraries.

Trimming removed 9 bases at V and 3 bases at J, with 13 bases between. The CDR3 sequence is 13 residues long. In germline, CDR1 is SGHNT, CDR2 YYREEE (reference sequence). From 350 to 500 ng of RNA, a library with molecular barcoded alpha/delta and beta/gamma adaptors was made. TCRdb itself ran the reads through MiXCR, one entry per CDR3 protein. The sample shows around 20,000 distinct CDR3 sequences, roughly a fifth of them seen only once. In its sample, this clonotype was seen many times. The chain joins TRBV5-4 to TRBJ1-3; D gene unclear. The TCR sequence derives from a donor aged 40 or over with multiple myeloma. What was sequenced was a population of CD138-negative cells sorted from bone marrow. CDR3 loop: CANHGRDGNTIYF. The CDR3 coding sequence is TGTGCCAACCACGGCAGAGATGGAAACACCATATATTTT.